This paragraph reports one TCR beta chain. What it binds is not known. The entry originates in a study of cytomegalovirus exposure and HLA in healthy donors. Broader study findings: The study listed 164 cytomegalovirus-associated TCR beta chains. High specificity and sensitivity for cytomegalovirus status were reported for the classifier.

CDR1 and CDR2 (germline): MNHEY, SVGAGI. The V and J ends lost 6 bases and 4 bases, in that order; junction bases with no gene match: 6. The CDR3 runs to 13 residues. TCRdb's copy holds only in-frame clones and misses some; the assay was immunoSEQ multiplex PCR. This sample has approximately 300,000 clones, with about 90% found just once. The V call is TRBV6-5, the J call TRBJ2-7; 7 bases align to TRBD1. The TCR comes from a young woman in good health and CMV-seropositive. Input material: PBMCs. The CDR3: CASRPGQSYEQYF. The CDR3, as DNA: TGTGCCAGCAGACCGGGACAGAGTTACGAGCAGTACTTC.